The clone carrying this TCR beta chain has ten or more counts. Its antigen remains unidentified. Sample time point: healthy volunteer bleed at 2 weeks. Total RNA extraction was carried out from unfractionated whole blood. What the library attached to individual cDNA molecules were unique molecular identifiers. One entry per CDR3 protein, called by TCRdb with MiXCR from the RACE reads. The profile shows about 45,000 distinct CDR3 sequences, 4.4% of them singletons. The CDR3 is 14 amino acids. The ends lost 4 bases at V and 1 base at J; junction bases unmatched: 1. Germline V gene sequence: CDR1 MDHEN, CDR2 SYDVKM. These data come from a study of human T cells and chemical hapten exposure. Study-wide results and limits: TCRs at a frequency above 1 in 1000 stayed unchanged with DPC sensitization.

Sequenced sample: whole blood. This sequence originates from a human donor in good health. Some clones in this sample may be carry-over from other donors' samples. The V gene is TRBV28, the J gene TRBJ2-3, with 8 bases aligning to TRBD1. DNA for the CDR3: TGTGCCAGCAGTTCGGACAGGGGCACAGATACGCAGTATTTT. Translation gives CASSSDRGTDTQYF.